This T cell receptor beta chain is drawn from a study of Graves' ophthalmopathy and Graves' hyperthyroidism. CDR3 regions of TCR beta were amplified from RNA transcripts. Following a first-round RT-PCR that used HTBI primers, a second-round multiplex PCR was carried out. MiXCR, applied by TCRdb to the multiplex PCR reads, yields one record per CDR3 protein. The table lists hundreds of thousands of distinct CDR3 sequences, roughly 39% of them singletons. Sequenced material: peripheral blood. This receptor was taken from an adult man with Graves' ophthalmopathy.

CDR3 amino acids: CASSRTSGSPSGANVLTF. The CDR3 DNA is TGTGCCAGCAGCCGGACTAGCGGGAGTCCCTCTGGGGCCAACGTCCTGACTTTC. The gene calls are TRBV5-6 and TRBJ2-6; 13 nucleotides line up with TRBD2. The CDR3 totals 18 residues. The V gene end was trimmed by 4 bases and the J gene end by 0 bases; junction bases not matched to a gene: 4. The germline gives CDR1 SGHDT, CDR2 YYEEEE.